This T cell receptor beta chain stems from a study of T cell responses to AZD1222 COVID-19 vaccine. Whole-study results and caveats: Seropositive AZD1222 recipients at baseline numbered only five or six. Rises in breadth and depth of Spike-specific TCRs came after two AZD1222 doses. Donors were mostly white British, more females; clonal diversity possibly underestimated.

CDR3 length equals 13 residues. Germline V gives CDR1 SGHTA, CDR2 FQGNSA. The V end lost 5 bases, the J end lost 7 bases, and 12 bases lay between the germline ends. This table comes from immunoSEQ multiplex PCR, and its TCRdb copy is limited to in-frame clones, with some not included. The repertoire consists of about 140,000 clones, with 85% to 95% occurring once and the leading ten covering around 4.7%. This clone was seen once. Its antigen is not known. The starting material was peripheral blood, obtained on day 0 of AZD1222 vaccination. This receptor was taken from an adult in good health. The chain recombines TRBV7-2 with TRBJ2-1; D unclear. The CDR3 region has the DNA TGTGCCAGCAGCCCTTGGATGCGTAATGAGCAGTTCTTC. Encoded protein: CASSPWMRNEQFF.